The 4 T cell receptor beta chains presented below share a single source sample, sequenced in a study of cytomegalovirus exposure and HLA in healthy donors. The PCR employed 60 Vbeta primers together with 13 Jbeta primers. Only in-frame clones appear in the TCRdb table, and some are missing; sequencing was by immunoSEQ multiplex PCR. Of about 160,000 clones listed, 80% to 90% were seen once; the top ten hold 6% to 9%. The sequenced sample consisted of PBMCs. Source of these receptors: a woman under 40 in good health and CMV-seropositive.

The V and J genes are TRBV5-4 and TRBJ1-1; no reliable D call. Germline CDR1 is SGHNT and CDR2 is YYREEE (reference sequence). The CDR3 is 16 residues long. V shed 2 bases and J shed 0 bases, with 14 bases lying between them. CDR3: CASSFSAAGLNTEAFF. Written as DNA, the CDR3 is TGTGCCAGCAGCTTTTCCGCAGCAGGATTGAACACTGAAGCTTTCTTT.

This clone was observed a few times. V and J are TRBV18 and TRBJ1-1; TRBD1 is a possible D gene (5 bases). The CDR3 runs 14 residues. Trimming cost V 0 bases and J 4 bases, with 9 bases left between them. The germline V gene has CDR1 KGHSH and CDR2 LQKENI. This CDR3 is CASSPPLTATEAFF. The DNA for the CDR3 is TGTGCCAGCTCACCACCGCTGACAGCCACTGAAGCTTTCTTT.

V gene TRBV14 combines with J gene TRBJ2-1; a weak D match, TRBD1 (6 bases). Germline V gene lookup returns CDR1 SGHDN and CDR2 FVKESK. CDR3 length: 17 amino acids. Trimming removed 3 bases at V and 5 bases at J, with 20 bases between. CDR3 nucleotides: TGTGCCAGCAGCCAGCTCACGCCAACCTACAGGGACAATGAGCAGTTCTTC. Translation gives CASSQLTPTYRDNEQFF.

V is TRBV19 and J is TRBJ2-1, with D possibly matching TRBD1 (5 bases). Between the trimmed V and J ends, which lost 5 bases and 12 bases, there was a span of 23 bases. The CDR3 is made up of 15 amino acids. Looked up from germline, CDR1 is LNHDA and CDR2 is SQIVND (reference sequence). The CDR3 protein is CASSPLAGYQWGQFF. CDR3 sequence (DNA): TGTGCCAGTAGTCCCTTGGCAGGGTATCAGTGGGGGCAGTTCTTC.